The TCR beta chain described here comes from a study of CD4 T cells in relation to SARS-CoV-2 and coronaviruses. Study at large: The restricting HLA molecule for shared crossreactive spike epitopes was mapped.

Germline trimming cut 7 bases from V and 7 bases from J; bases unmatched to any gene: 6. CDR1 is WSHSY and CDR2 is SAAADI in the germline V gene. The CDR3 spans 12 residues. Uncultured naive and memory CD4+ T cells supplied DNA for deep TCR-beta sequencing. Assay: immunoSEQ multiplex PCR; the TCRdb copy retains only in-frame clones and omits some. The sample consists of tens of thousands of clones, under 95% of them appearing once. The chain couples TRBV10-2 to TRBJ2-7; 8 bases are a match to TRBD2. Material for sequencing was naive CD4+ T cells from PBMCs. Subset meaning: naive CD4+ T cells isolated by negative enrichment. The clonotype originates from an adult with COVID-19. The DNA for the CDR3 is TGCGCCAGCACGGGGGGGCCGGGGGAGCAGTACTTC. It specifies CASTGGPGEQYF.